This T cell receptor beta chain was observed in a study of T-cell reconstitution after alpha-beta-depleted transplantation in children. This clonotype was recorded a few times. Its antigen is as yet unknown. Unique molecular identifiers were built into the TCRbeta library. TCRdb recomputed calls from the PCR reads with MiXCR, one row per CDR3 protein. The sample has 700,000 to 950,000 distinct CDR3 sequences, 16% seen once. Study-level findings and limits: Expanded graft clones numbering several hundred reportedly gave rise to alpha-beta T cells about two months after transplant. Newly generated T cells supplied most T-cell counts and diversity one year post-transplant. In some patients, recipient T cells and intrathymic progenitors surviving conditioning explained high day-60 diversity.

V was pared by 4 bases and J by 3 bases, with 12 bases of the junction left unmatched. Germline CDR1 and CDR2: SGHRS and YFSETQ. The CDR3 extends over 17 amino acids. Here the sequenced sample was PBMCs, mostly from graft donor cells, taken 360 days after TCRalphabeta/CD19-depleted stem cell transplant. The clonotype originates from a male patient between 5 and 17 years old who had a stem cell transplant for acute lymphoblastic leukemia, so the T cells may come from the graft donor. This chain joins TRBV5-1 and TRBJ2-1; TRBD2 agrees at 8 bases. The CDR3 spells CASSKVSSGSSYNEQFF. DNA for the CDR3: TGCGCCAGCAGCAAGGTATCCAGCGGGAGCAGCTACAATGAGCAGTTCTTC.